A single sample is the source of the 30 T cell receptor beta chains below, sequenced in a study of shared clonotypes between healthy human individuals. TCRdb keeps only in-frame clones here, not all; method: immunoSEQ multiplex PCR. Of about 490,000 clones detected, over 70% appear once; the ten largest clones hold roughly 12%. The specimen sequenced was PBMCs. These receptors originate from a woman aged 40 to 49 in good health. Some clones in this sample may be carry-over from other donors' samples.

V is TRBV30 and J is TRBJ1-1; 7 bases line up with TRBD1. The junction had 7 bases not matched to a gene; V was cut back by 2 bases and J by 7 bases. Germline CDR1 reads GTSNPN; CDR2 reads SVGIG (reference sequence). The CDR3 length is 13 residues. CDR3 region: CAWSPRDSLEAFF. CDR3 in DNA: TGTGCCTGGAGTCCTCGGGACAGCCTTGAAGCTTTCTTT.

This chain's CDR3 is CASSLEQSNQPQHF. For the CDR3, the DNA is TGTGCCAGCAGTTTGGAACAGAGCAATCAGCCCCAGCATTTT. J is TRBJ1-5 and V is TRBV28; D is uncertain. This CDR3 contains 14 residues. CDR1 MDHEN and CDR2 SYDVKM come from the germline V gene. The germline V and J ends were trimmed by 3 bases and 1 base, with 7 bases remaining between them.

This chain links TRBV19 with TRBJ2-1, with 8 bases identical to TRBD1. The CDR3 totals 16 residues. Germline values: CDR1 LNHDA, CDR2 SQIVND (reference sequence). V was clipped by 5 bases and J by 0 bases; unmatched bases: 6. CDR3 sequence (DNA): TGTGCCAGTAGTTTACGGACAGGGAGCTCCTACAATGAGCAGTTCTTC. This encodes CASSLRTGSSYNEQFF.

Remarks on this clone: A far larger clone is one nucleotide away, so this likely arose from a read error. J is TRBJ2-6 and V is TRBV28; D possibly uses TRBD1 or TRBD2 (5 bases each). With 0 bases removed from V and 0 bases from J, the gap between germline ends came to 12 bases. The V gene's germline CDR1 is MDHEN and CDR2 SYDVKM. The CDR3 totals 18 residues. The CDR3 spells CASSLWGTKSSGANVLTF. In nucleotides, the CDR3 is TGTGCCAGCAGTTTATGGGGGACCAAATCCTCTGGGGCCAACGTCCTGACTTTC.

The rearrangement uses TRBV28 and TRBJ2-5; TRBD2 is a possible D gene (6 bases). The CDR3 totals 13 residues. With 7 bases removed from V and 6 bases from J, the gap between germline ends came to 15 bases. CDR1 MDHEN and CDR2 SYDVKM come from the germline V gene. CDR3 bases: TGTGCCAGCACCCCCGCCGGGACTCAGACCCAGTACTTC. Translated, it gives CASTPAGTQTQYF. Complete variable domain (other parts from reference TRBV28 and TRBJ2-5): DVKVTQSSRYLVKRTGEKVFLECVQDMDHENMFWYRQDPGLGLRLIYFSYDVKMKEKGDIPEGYSVSREKKERFSLILESASTNQTSMYLCASTPAGTQTQYFGPGTRLLVL.

The chain has TRBV18 and TRBJ2-1, with 11 bases fitting TRBD2. Unmatched junction bases numbered 9, after V lost 1 base and J lost 4 bases. CDR1 is KGHSH, CDR2 LQKENI, per germline. The CDR3 totals 18 residues. The CDR3 loop reads CASSPLLMTSGTYNEQFF. The DNA of the CDR3 is TGTGCCAGCTCACCACTCCTAATGACTAGCGGGACGTACAATGAGCAGTTCTTC.

The chain has TRBV27 and TRBJ1-1, with D perhaps TRBD1 (5 bases). This CDR3 spans 13 amino acids. The germline CDR1 and CDR2 sequences are MNHEY and SMNVEV (reference sequence). V lost 0 bases to trimming and J lost 3 bases, with 5 bases between them. The CDR3 loop is CASSLSGDTEAFF. The CDR3 bases are TGTGCCAGCAGTTTATCAGGGGACACTGAAGCTTTCTTT.

CDR3 protein: CASSPPGGTAYEQYF. The CDR3 nucleotides read TGTGCCAGCAGCCCCCCCGGGGGGACCGCCTACGAGCAGTACTTC. V is TRBV28 and J is TRBJ2-7; 7 positions match TRBD2. V dropped 6 bases and J dropped 2; count of bases not matched to a gene: 10. The length of the CDR3 is 15 residues. Germline V gene lookup returns CDR1 MDHEN and CDR2 SYDVKM.

The V and J genes are TRBV2 and TRBJ2-1, with 14 bases fitting TRBD2. The CDR3 totals 16 residues. Germline V lookup: CDR1 SNHLY, CDR2 FYNNEI. V lost 5 bases to trimming and J lost 8 bases; unmatched junction nucleotides: 8. CDR3 sequence: CASSLGLAGGGHEQFF. The CDR3 DNA reads TGTGCCAGCAGTCTTGGACTAGCGGGAGGAGGCCATGAGCAGTTCTTC.

The chain has TRBV30 and TRBJ2-1; weak D call: TRBD2 (5 bases). V lost 3 bases and J lost 0, with 15 bases in between. CDR3 length equals 16 residues. Germline values: CDR1 GTSNPN, CDR2 SVGIG (reference sequence). The CDR3 spells CAWSTPGFSSYNEQFF. CDR3 coding DNA: TGTGCCTGGAGCACGCCGGGGTTTAGCTCCTACAATGAGCAGTTCTTC.

Regarding this clone: One base separates it from a far larger clone, so it is likely a read error. This sequence joins TRBV5-1 and TRBJ1-2; 12 bases align to TRBD1. This CDR3 has 17 residues. Trimming took 0 bases from V and 5 from J; bases not matched to a gene: 8. CDR1 SGHRS and CDR2 YFSETQ come from the germline V gene. The CDR3 DNA is TGCGCCAGCAGCTTGGAGGGGACAGGGGGCGCATCATATGGCTACACCTTC. As protein: CASSLEGTGGASYGYTF.

This chain joins TRBV11-2 and TRBJ1-4; 8 bases fit TRBD1. V shed 5 bases, J shed 2 bases, and the junction held 7 bases outside the gene matches. The CDR3 has 16 amino acids. The germline V gene encodes CDR1 SGHAT and CDR2 FQNNGV. CDR3: CASSDRGYATNEKLFF. CDR3 nucleotides: TGTGCCAGCAGCGACAGGGGATACGCGACTAATGAAAAACTGTTTTTT.

The table lists this clone with a few counts. The CDR3 reads CASSQGTGGDGYTF. CDR3 nucleotides: TGCGCCAGCAGCCAAGGGACAGGGGGCGATGGCTACACCTTC. This chain uses TRBV5-1 with TRBJ1-2; 12 bases map to TRBD1. The length of the CDR3 is 14 residues. J lost 6 bases, V lost 4 bases, and 4 bases had no gene match. Per germline, CDR1 SGHRS and CDR2 YFSETQ.

To note about this clone: A read error is likely here: a far larger clone is one base away. V usage is TRBV30 and J usage is TRBJ2-3, with D perhaps TRBD2 (6 bases). CDR1 and CDR2 from the germline V gene are GTSNPN and SVGIG (reference sequence). The V end was cut by 5 bases, the J end by 3 bases, with 18 bases between. The CDR3 spans 15 residues. The CDR3 region is CAWGRAGRVTDTQYF. The CDR3 region has the DNA TGTGCCTGGGGTCGGGCGGGAAGAGTAACAGATACGCAGTATTTT.

V gene TRBV18 combines with J gene TRBJ1-4; D remains unclear. V was clipped by 7 bases and J by 7 bases, with 13 bases between them. CDR3 size: 13 residues. From germline, CDR1 is KGHSH and CDR2 LQKENI. The DNA for the CDR3 is TGTGCCAGCTTCCCGGGGATGGGTGAAAAACTGTTTTTT. It specifies CASFPGMGEKLFF.

The chain is built from TRBV4-3 and TRBJ2-1, with TRBD1 matching 7 bases. The CDR3 spans 13 residues. Germline CDR1 reads LGHNA; CDR2 reads YSLEER. Trimming at V came to 4 bases and at J to 9 bases, leaving 6 bases not matched to a gene. CDR3 in DNA: TGCGCCAGCAGCCTCAGACAGGGTTTTGAGCAGTTCTTC. Its protein is CASSLRQGFEQFF.

This clone was seen a few times. This may be a read error: a much more frequent sequence differs by one nucleotide. The CDR3 reads CASSSDSSYEQYF. The CDR3 DNA follows: TGTGCCAGCAGCTCGGACAGCTCCTACGAGCAGTACTTC. The chain joins TRBV5-4 to TRBJ2-5, with a tentative D call TRBD1 (6 bases). The closer fit of TRBJ2-7 to the DNA end suggests the J call may be wrong. CDR1 and CDR2 (germline): SGHNT, YYREEE (reference sequence). The CDR3 has 13 amino acids.

The chain recombines TRBV29-1 with TRBJ1-2; 10 nucleotides line up with TRBD1. Germline V lookup: CDR1 SQVTM, CDR2 ANQGSEA. The ends lost 5 bases at V and 4 bases at J; junction bases unmatched: 7. This CDR3 region has 14 residues. In DNA, the CDR3 is TGCAGCGTTCTCGGGACAGGGGCCCCCTATGGCTACACCTTC. This sequence encodes CSVLGTGAPYGYTF. Together with reference TRBV29-1 and TRBJ1-2, the CDR3 gives the full variable domain: SAVISQKPSRDICQRGTSLTIQCQVDSQVTMMFWYRQQPGQSLTLIATANQGSEATYESGFVIDKFPISRPNLTFSTLTVSNMSPEDSSIYLCSVLGTGAPYGYTFGSGTRLTVV.

The chain uses TRBV7-8 and TRBJ2-1, with a weak D call TRBD2 (7 bases). The V end lost 2 bases, the J end lost 9 bases, and 14 bases lay between the germline ends. This CDR3 spans 14 amino acids. In germline, CDR1 is SGHVS, CDR2 FQNEAQ. The CDR3 here is CASSLWGGQGEQFF. The DNA of the CDR3 is TGTGCCAGCAGCTTATGGGGGGGCCAGGGTGAGCAGTTCTTC.

Concerning this clone: This likely came from a read error, as a far larger clone is one base away. CDR3: CAISEPGTTNTGELFF. The CDR3 nucleotides are TGTGCCATCAGTGAGCCGGGGACCACGAACACCGGGGAGCTGTTTTTT. The chain recombines TRBV10-3 with TRBJ2-2, with D possibly called TRBD1 or TRBD2 (5 bases each). The CDR3 runs 16 residues. The germline gives CDR1 ENHRY, CDR2 SYGVKD. Trimming pared 2 bases from V and 0 bases from J, leaving 10 bases between.

The chain links TRBV4-1 to TRBJ2-7; 7 bases fit TRBD1. Germline V gene data show CDR1 as MGHRA and CDR2 as YSYEKL. The length of the CDR3 is 21 residues. V shed 4 bases, J shed 4 bases, and the junction held 28 bases outside the gene matches. The CDR3 protein is CASSRTAPGQRIPHPNYEQYF. CDR3 sequence (DNA): TGCGCCAGCAGCCGGACCGCCCCGGGACAGAGAATCCCCCACCCAAATTACGAGCAGTACTTC.

The chain recombines TRBV5-1 with TRBJ1-4, with D possibly being TRBD1 (5 bases). Looked up from germline, CDR1 is SGHRS and CDR2 is YFSETQ. V was pared by 0 bases and J by 3 bases, with 6 bases between. The CDR3 spans 14 residues. CDR3 protein: CASSLEGPNEKLFF. The CDR3 DNA follows: TGCGCCAGCAGCTTGGAGGGGCCTAATGAAAAACTGTTTTTT.

The chain's CDR3 is CASSGGRMYGYTF. The CDR3 coding sequence is TGTGCCAGCAGCGGGGGACGGATGTATGGCTACACCTTC. The V gene is TRBV5-4, the J gene TRBJ1-2; the D gene is possibly TRBD1 (5 bases). In germline, CDR1 is SGHNT, CDR2 YYREEE (reference sequence). The CDR3 covers 13 residues. V lost 4 bases, J lost 5 bases, and 12 bases lay in between. The full variable domain, in which reference TRBV5-4 and TRBJ1-2 provide the parts outside the CDR3, is ETGVTQSPTHLIKTRGQQVTLRCSSQSGHNTVSWYQQALGQGPQFIFQYYREEENGRGNFPPRFSGLQFPNYSSELNVNALELDDSALYLCASSGGRMYGYTFGSGTRLTVV.

Details on this clone: It is likely a read error: a sequence one base away is far more abundant. This rearrangement joins TRBV7-9 to TRBJ1-2; TRBD1 matches 7 bases. Germline lookup yields CDR1 SEHNR and CDR2 FQNEAQ (reference sequence). The CDR3 runs 15 residues. The CDR3 here is CASGLEPGQHYGYTF. CDR3 nucleotides: TGTGCCAGCGGCTTAGAACCGGGACAGCACTATGGCTACACCTTC.

Note on this clone: A read error is likely here: a far larger clone is one base away. The rearrangement links TRBV11-2 to TRBJ2-2; unclear D gene. Germline CDR1 SGHAT, CDR2 FQNNGV. The CDR3 is made up of 14 amino acids. CDR3 in amino acids: CDSSTPRNTGELFF. The CDR3 bases are TGTGACAGCAGCACCCCAAGGAACACCGGGGAGCTGTTTTTT.

Regarding this clone: One junction end does not reproduce the germline sequence, and a read error may be involved. V is TRBV7-7 and J is TRBJ2-5, with a possible D match to TRBD2 (5 bases). Germline V gives CDR1 SSHAT, CDR2 FNYEAQ (reference sequence). The CDR3 is made up of 14 amino acids. The CDR3 nucleotides read TGTGCTAGCAGCGCCGTAGCGCTGGGGGAGACCCAGTACTTC. It is translated as CASSAVALGETQYF. The entire variable domain, with the rest obtained from reference TRBV7-7 and TRBJ2-5, is as follows: GAGVSQSPRYKVTKRGQDVTLRCDPISSHATLYWYQQALGQGPEFLTYFNYEAQPDKSGLPSDRFSAERPEGSISTLTIQRTEQRDSAMYRCASSAVALGETQYFGPGTRLLVL.

This clone appeared many times. This CDR3 is also generated by other DNA sequences in the sample. This chain links TRBV10-3 with TRBJ2-7, with 8 bases that match TRBD1. The CDR3 is made up of 16 amino acids. Germline loops: CDR1 ENHRY, CDR2 SYGVKD. The V segment lost 0 bases and the J segment 0 bases; nucleotides outside the gene matches: 4. This chain's CDR3 is CAISESDRGSSYEQYF. In nucleotides, the CDR3 is TGTGCCATCAGTGAGTCTGACAGGGGTAGCTCCTACGAGCAGTACTTC.

Points on this clone: With only one base between it and a far larger clone, this is likely a read error. The same CDR3 also results from other DNA sequences found in this sample. The rearrangement joins TRBV28 to TRBJ1-5; TRBD1 matches 9 bases. Germline CDR1 MDHEN, CDR2 SYDVKM. The CDR3 has 19 residues. CDR3 residues: CASSLLWTGASRSNQPQHF. The DNA for the CDR3 is TGTGCCAGCAGTTTACTTTGGACAGGGGCGAGTAGGAGCAATCAGCCCCAGCACTTT.

V usage is TRBV6-5 and J usage is TRBJ2-7; D remains unclear. The CDR3 consists of 13 residues. The V gene's germline CDR1 is MNHEY and CDR2 SVGAGI. V lost 0 bases, J lost 3 bases, and 6 bases lay in between. The CDR3 region is CASSYSADYEQYF. DNA for the CDR3: TGTGCCAGCAGTTACTCGGCGGACTACGAGCAGTACTTC.

The gene calls are TRBV5-6 and TRBJ1-1, with TRBD1 as a possible D gene (5 bases). This CDR3 comprises 17 residues. V was clipped by 3 bases and J by 0 bases, with 18 bases between them. Germline loops: CDR1 SGHDT, CDR2 YYEEEE. The CDR3 here is CASSSVPGSLMNTEAFF. The CDR3 DNA sequence: TGTGCCAGCAGCTCGGTTCCAGGGTCTCTAATGAACACTGAAGCTTTCTTT. Filled out from reference TRBV5-6 and TRBJ1-1, the complete variable domain reads DAGVTQSPTHLIKTRGQQVTLRCSPKSGHDTVSWYQQALGQGPQFIFQYYEEEERQRGNFPDRFSGHQFPNYSSELNVNALLLGDSALYLCASSSVPGSLMNTEAFFGQGTRLTVV.